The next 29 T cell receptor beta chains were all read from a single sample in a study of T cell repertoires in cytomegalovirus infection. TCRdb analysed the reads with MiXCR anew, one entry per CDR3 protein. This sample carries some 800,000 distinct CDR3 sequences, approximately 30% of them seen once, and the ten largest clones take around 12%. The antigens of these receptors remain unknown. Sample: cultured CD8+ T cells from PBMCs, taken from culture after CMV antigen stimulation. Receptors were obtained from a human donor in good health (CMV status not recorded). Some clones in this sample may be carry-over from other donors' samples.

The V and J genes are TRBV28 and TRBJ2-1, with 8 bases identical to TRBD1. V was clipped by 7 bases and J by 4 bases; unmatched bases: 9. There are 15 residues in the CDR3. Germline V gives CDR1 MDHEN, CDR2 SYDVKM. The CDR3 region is CASNSRDRRYNEQFF. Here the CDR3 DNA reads TGTGCCAGCAATTCTAGGGACAGGAGATACAATGAGCAGTTCTTC.

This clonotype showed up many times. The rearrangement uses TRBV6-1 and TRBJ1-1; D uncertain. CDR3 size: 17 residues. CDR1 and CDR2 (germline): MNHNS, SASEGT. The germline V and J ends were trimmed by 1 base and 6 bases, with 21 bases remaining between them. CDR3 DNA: TGTGCCAGCAGTGAAGACCGTGGAGGGAGTTGGTGGCCTGAAGCTTTCTTT. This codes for CASSEDRGGSWWPEAFF.

Here the CDR3 DNA reads TGTGCCAGCAGTTTCACTAGCGGGGGAATCAATGAGCAGTTCTTC. Translation gives CASSFTSGGINEQFF. The V and J genes are TRBV27 and TRBJ2-1; 11 bases map to TRBD2. CDR3 length: 15 amino acids. Trimming took 3 bases from V and 6 from J; bases not matched to a gene: 4. Germline CDR1 and CDR2: MNHEY and SMNVEV (reference sequence).

CDR3 sequence: CASSAGTSGGAKETQYF. The CDR3 DNA reads as TGCGCCAGCAGCGCAGGGACTAGCGGGGGGGCAAAAGAGACCCAGTACTTC. J is TRBJ2-5 and V is TRBV5-1; 16 bases are a match to TRBD2. V trimming: 4 bases; J trimming: 3 bases; junction bases outside the gene matches: 6. The germline V gene encodes CDR1 SGHRS and CDR2 YFSETQ. CDR3 length: 17 residues.

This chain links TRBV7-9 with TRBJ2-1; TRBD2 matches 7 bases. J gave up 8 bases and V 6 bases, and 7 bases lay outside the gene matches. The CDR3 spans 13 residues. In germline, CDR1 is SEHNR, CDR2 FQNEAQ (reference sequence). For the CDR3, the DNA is TGTGCCAGCAGTTTCGGGGGGTGGGATGAGCAGTTCTTC. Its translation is CASSFGGWDEQFF.

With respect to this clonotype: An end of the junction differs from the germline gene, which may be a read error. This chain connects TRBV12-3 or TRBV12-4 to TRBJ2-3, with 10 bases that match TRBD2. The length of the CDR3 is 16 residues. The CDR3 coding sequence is TGTGCCAGCAGTTTGTTCGCTAGCGGGGGCACAGATTCGCAGTATTTT. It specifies CASSLFASGGTDSQYF.

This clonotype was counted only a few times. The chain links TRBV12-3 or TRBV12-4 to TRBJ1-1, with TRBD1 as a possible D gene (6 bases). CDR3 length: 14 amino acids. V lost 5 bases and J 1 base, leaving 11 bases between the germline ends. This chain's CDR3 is CASSAQGKNTEAFF. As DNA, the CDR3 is TGTGCCAGCAGTGCACAGGGTAAGAACACTGAAGCTTTCTTT.

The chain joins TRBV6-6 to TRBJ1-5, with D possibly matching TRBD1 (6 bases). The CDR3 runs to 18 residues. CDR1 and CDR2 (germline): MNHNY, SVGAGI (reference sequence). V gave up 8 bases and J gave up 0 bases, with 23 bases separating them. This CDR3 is CASSTSRTVKNSNQPQHF. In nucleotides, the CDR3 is TGTGCCAGCTCTACATCAAGGACAGTTAAGAATAGCAATCAGCCCCAGCATTTT.

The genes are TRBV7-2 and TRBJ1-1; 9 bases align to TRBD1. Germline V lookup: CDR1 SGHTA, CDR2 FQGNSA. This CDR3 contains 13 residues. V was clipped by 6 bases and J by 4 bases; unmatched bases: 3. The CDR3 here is CASRRGQGTEAFF. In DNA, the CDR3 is TGTGCCAGCAGAAGGGGACAGGGCACTGAAGCTTTCTTT.

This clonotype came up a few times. CDR3: CASSILLADNEQFF. Here the CDR3 DNA reads TGTGCCAGTAGTATACTACTAGCGGACAATGAGCAGTTCTTC. This sequence joins TRBV19 and TRBJ2-1; 8 positions agree with TRBD2. Germline V gene data show CDR1 as LNHDA and CDR2 as SQIVND (reference sequence). V shed 2 bases and J 5 bases; nucleotides not matched to a gene: 2. The CDR3 extends over 14 amino acids.

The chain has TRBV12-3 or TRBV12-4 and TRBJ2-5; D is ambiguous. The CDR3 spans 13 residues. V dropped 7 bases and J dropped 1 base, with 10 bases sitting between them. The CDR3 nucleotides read TGTGCCAGCAAGGACGCCGGCCAAGAGACCCAGTACTTC. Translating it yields CASKDAGQETQYF.

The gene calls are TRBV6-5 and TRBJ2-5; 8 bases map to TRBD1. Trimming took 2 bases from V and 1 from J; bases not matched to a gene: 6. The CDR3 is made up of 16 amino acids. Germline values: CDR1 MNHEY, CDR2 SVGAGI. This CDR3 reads CASSYLDRALQETQYF. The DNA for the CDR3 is TGTGCCAGCAGTTACCTGGACAGGGCCCTCCAAGAGACCCAGTACTTC.

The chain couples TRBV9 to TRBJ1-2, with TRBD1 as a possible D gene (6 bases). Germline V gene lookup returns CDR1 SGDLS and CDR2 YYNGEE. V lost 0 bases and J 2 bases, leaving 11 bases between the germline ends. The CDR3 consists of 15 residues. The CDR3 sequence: CASSVDGGPNYGYTF. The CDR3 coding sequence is TGTGCCAGCAGCGTAGACGGGGGGCCCAACTATGGCTACACCTTC.

Here the CDR3 DNA reads TGTGCCAGCAGTTGGCTTACAGGGGAATACGGCTACACCTTC. Its translation is CASSWLTGEYGYTF. J is TRBJ1-2 and V is TRBV6-5, with 7 nucleotides matching TRBD1. After removal of 4 bases from V and 8 bases from J, the junction contained 10 bases not matched to a gene. The CDR3 loop spans 14 amino acids. Per the germline V gene, CDR1 is MNHEY and CDR2 is SVGAGI.

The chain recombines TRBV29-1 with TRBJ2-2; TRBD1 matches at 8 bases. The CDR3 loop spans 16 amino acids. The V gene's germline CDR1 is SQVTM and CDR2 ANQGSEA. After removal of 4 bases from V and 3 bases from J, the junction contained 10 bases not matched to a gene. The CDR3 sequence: CSVVAIGQGYTGELFF. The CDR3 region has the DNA TGCAGCGTTGTGGCGATAGGACAGGGCTACACCGGGGAGCTGTTTTTT.

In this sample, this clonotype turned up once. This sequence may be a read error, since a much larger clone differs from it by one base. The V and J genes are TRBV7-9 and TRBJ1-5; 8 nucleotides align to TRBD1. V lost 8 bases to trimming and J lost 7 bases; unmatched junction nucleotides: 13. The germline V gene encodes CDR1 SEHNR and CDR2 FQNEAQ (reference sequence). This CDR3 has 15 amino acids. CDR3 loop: CASGLLDRGDQPQHF. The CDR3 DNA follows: TGTGCCAGCGGCCTACTCGACAGGGGCGACCAGCCCCAGCATTTT.

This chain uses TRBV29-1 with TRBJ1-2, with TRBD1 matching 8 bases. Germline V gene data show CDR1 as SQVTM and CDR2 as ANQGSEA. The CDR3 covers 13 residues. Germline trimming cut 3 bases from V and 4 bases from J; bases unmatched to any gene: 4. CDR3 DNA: TGCAGCGTTGAGGACAGGGCCGCCTATGGCTACACCTTC. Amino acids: CSVEDRAAYGYTF. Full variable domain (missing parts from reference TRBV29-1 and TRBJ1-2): SAVISQKPSRDICQRGTSLTIQCQVDSQVTMMFWYRQQPGQSLTLIATANQGSEATYESGFVIDKFPISRPNLTFSTLTVSNMSPEDSSIYLCSVEDRAAYGYTFGSGTRLTVV.

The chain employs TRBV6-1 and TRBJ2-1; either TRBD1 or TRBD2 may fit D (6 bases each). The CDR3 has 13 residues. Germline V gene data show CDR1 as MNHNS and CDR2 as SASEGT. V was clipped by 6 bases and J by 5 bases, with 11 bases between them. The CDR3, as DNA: TGTGCCAGCAGCCCGGGGGCCCACAATGAGCAGTTCTTC. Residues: CASSPGAHNEQFF.

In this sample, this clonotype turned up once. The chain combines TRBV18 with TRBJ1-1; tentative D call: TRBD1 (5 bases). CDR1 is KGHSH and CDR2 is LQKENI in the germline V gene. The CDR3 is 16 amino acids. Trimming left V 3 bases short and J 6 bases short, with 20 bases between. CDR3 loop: CASSPIEGRRSSEAFF. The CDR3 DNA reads TGTGCCAGCTCACCTATCGAGGGACGGCGGTCTTCTGAAGCTTTCTTT.

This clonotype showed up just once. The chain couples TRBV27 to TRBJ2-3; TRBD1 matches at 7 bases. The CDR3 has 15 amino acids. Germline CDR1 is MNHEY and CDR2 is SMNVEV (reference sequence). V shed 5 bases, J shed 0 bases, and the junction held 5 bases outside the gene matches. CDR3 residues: CASSRTGSSTDTQYF. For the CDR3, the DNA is TGTGCCAGCAGTAGGACAGGAAGTAGCACAGATACGCAGTATTTT.

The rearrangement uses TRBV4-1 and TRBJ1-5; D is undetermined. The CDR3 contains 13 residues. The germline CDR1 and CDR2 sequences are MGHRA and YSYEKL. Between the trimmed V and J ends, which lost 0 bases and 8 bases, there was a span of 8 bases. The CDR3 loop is CASSQDRGKPQHF. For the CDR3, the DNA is TGCGCCAGCAGCCAAGATAGAGGGAAGCCCCAGCATTTT.

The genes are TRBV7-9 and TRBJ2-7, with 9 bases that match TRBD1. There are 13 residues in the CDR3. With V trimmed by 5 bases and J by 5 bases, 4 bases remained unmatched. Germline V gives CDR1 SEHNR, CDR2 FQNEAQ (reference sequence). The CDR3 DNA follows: TGTGCCAGCAGCCAGACAGGGGGGCACGAGCAGTACTTC. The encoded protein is CASSQTGGHEQYF.

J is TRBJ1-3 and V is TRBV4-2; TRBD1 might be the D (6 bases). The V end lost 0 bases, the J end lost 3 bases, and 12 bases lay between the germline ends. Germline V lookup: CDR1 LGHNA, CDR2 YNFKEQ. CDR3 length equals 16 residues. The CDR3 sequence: CASSQDRGLSGNTIYF. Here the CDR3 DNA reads TGTGCCAGCAGCCAAGACAGGGGCCTGAGTGGAAACACCATATATTTT.

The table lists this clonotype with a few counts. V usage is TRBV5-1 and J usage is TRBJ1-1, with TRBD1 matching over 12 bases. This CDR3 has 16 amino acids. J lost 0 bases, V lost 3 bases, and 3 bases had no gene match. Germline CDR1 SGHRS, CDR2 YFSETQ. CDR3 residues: CASSWDRGRMNTEAFF. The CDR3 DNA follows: TGCGCCAGCAGCTGGGACAGGGGGCGAATGAACACTGAAGCTTTCTTT.

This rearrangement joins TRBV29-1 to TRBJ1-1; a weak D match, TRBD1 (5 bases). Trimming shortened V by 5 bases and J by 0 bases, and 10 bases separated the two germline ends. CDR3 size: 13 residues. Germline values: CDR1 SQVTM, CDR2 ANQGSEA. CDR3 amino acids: CSVYGTMNTEAFF. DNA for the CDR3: TGCAGCGTTTATGGGACTATGAACACTGAAGCTTTCTTT.

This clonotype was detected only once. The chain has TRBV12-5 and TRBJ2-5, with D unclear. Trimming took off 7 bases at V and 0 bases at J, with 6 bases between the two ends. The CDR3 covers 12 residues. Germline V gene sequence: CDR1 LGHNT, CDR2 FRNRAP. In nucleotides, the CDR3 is TGTGCTAGTGAGCCGTACCAAGAGACCCAGTACTTC. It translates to CASEPYQETQYF.

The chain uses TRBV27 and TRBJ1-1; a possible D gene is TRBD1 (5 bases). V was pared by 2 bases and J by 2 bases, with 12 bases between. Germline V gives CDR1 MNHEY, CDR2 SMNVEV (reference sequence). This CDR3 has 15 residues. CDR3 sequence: CASSLDSSTNTEAFF. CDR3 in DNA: TGTGCCAGCAGTTTAGACAGCTCGACCAACACTGAAGCTTTCTTT.

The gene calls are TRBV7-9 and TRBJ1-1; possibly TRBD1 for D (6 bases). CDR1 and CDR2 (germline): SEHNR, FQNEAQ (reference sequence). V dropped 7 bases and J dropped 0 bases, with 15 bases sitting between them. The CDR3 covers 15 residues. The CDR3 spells CASTQSSGVNTEAFF. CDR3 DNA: TGTGCCAGCACCCAGTCATCAGGGGTGAACACTGAAGCTTTCTTT.

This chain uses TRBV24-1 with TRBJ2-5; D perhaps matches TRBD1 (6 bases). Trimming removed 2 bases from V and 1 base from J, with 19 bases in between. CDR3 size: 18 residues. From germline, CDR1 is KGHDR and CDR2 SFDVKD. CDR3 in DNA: TGTGCCACCAGTGATTCGGACAGTTCTCCATCAACCCAAGAGACCCAGTACTTC. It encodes CATSDSDSSPSTQETQYF.